A selection of T cell receptor beta chains follows, all from one sample in a study of STAT3 mutations in large granular lymphocyte leukemia. This table comes from immunoSEQ multiplex PCR, and its TCRdb copy is limited to in-frame clones, with some not included. The sample contains approximately 42,000 clones, roughly 77% of which appear only once. Sequenced: PBMCs. These receptors all stem from a human donor with T large granular lymphocyte leukemia. Some clones in this sample may be carry-over from other donors' samples. Each CDR3 is given with its conserved first and last residue. The D gene is left open where the match is weak. Clone size is given for some rows only: seen once, a few or many times, or a class if the clone is expanded.

j_call: TRBJ2-1; d_call: TRBD2; clone_size: NA; v_call: TRBV5-1; cdr3_length: 15; cdr3_nt: TGCGCCAGCAGTGGTGAGCGGGGGGCCTACAATGAGCAGTTCTTC; cdr3_aa: CASSGERGAYNEQFF
j_call: TRBJ2-1; d_call: TRBD2; clone_size: NA; v_call: TRBV4-3; cdr3_length: 18; cdr3_nt: TGCGCCAGCAGCCAAGCGACTAGCGGGGGGGCCGCCTACAATGAGCAGTTCTTC; cdr3_aa: CASSQATSGGAAYNEQFF
j_call: TRBJ2-5; d_call: NA; clone_size: few; v_call: TRBV7-8; cdr3_length: 13; cdr3_nt: TGTGCCAGCAGCTCCCCCTTCCAGCAGACCCAGTACTTC; cdr3_aa: CASSSPFQQTQYF
j_call: TRBJ2-5; d_call: TRBD2; clone_size: NA; v_call: TRBV4-2; cdr3_length: 17; cdr3_nt: TGTGCCAGCAGCCACAGACTAGCGGGAGGGTTGGGGGAGACCCAGTACTTC; cdr3_aa: CASSHRLAGGLGETQYF
j_call: TRBJ2-6; d_call: TRBD1; clone_size: NA; v_call: TRBV29-1; cdr3_length: 16; cdr3_nt: TGCAGCGTAAGGGACAGGGCAAGCGGTGGGGCCAACGTCCTGACTTTC; cdr3_aa: CSVRDRASGGANVLTF
j_call: TRBJ2-3; d_call: NA; clone_size: NA; v_call: TRBV6-1; cdr3_length: 15; cdr3_nt: TGTGCCAGCAGTGAATTGGGCGGGGGCACAGATACGCAGTATTTT; cdr3_aa: CASSELGGGTDTQYF
j_call: TRBJ2-2; d_call: NA; clone_size: NA; v_call: TRBV5-4; cdr3_length: 16; cdr3_nt: TGTGCCAGCAGCTTGATTAGCGTCAGGGGCACCGGGGAGCTGTTTTTT; cdr3_aa: CASSLISVRGTGELFF
j_call: TRBJ2-3; d_call: NA; clone_size: few; v_call: TRBV2; cdr3_length: 13; cdr3_nt: TGTGCCAGCAGCCTTAGGATCACAGATACGCAGTATTTT; cdr3_aa: CASSLRITDTQYF
j_call: TRBJ1-2; d_call: NA; clone_size: few; v_call: TRBV7-9; cdr3_length: 13; cdr3_nt: TGTGCCAGCAGCTTGAGCGTCAACTATGGCTACACCTTC; cdr3_aa: CASSLSVNYGYTF
j_call: TRBJ1-2; d_call: NA; clone_size: NA; v_call: TRBV28; cdr3_length: 15; cdr3_nt: TGTGCCAGCAGTTTAGAGGGTTGGGGGATATATGGCTACACCTTC; cdr3_aa: CASSLEGWGIYGYTF
j_call: TRBJ1-1; d_call: NA; clone_size: NA; v_call: TRBV27; cdr3_length: 15; cdr3_nt: TGTGCCAGCAGTTTTGGGATCGGGATGAACACTGAAGCTTTCTTT; cdr3_aa: CASSFGIGMNTEAFF
j_call: TRBJ1-5; d_call: TRBD1; clone_size: few; v_call: TRBV18; cdr3_length: 15; cdr3_nt: TGTGCCAGCTCACCACCGGGACAGGGCCATCAGCCCCAGCATTTT; cdr3_aa: CASSPPGQGHQPQHF
j_call: TRBJ2-2; d_call: TRBD2; clone_size: NA; v_call: TRBV27; cdr3_length: 15; cdr3_nt: TGTGCCAGCAGTTTATGGCGGGGGGACACCGGGGAGCTGTTTTTT; cdr3_aa: CASSLWRGDTGELFF
j_call: TRBJ1-6; d_call: NA; clone_size: NA; v_call: TRBV6-6; cdr3_length: 16; cdr3_nt: TGTGCCAGCAGACTGCAGGGTGGCGCCTATAATTCACCCCTCCACTTT; cdr3_aa: CASRLQGGAYNSPLHF